The 10 T cell receptor beta chains below were found in one sample sequenced in a study of Ad26.COV2.S vaccination and SARS-CoV-2 variants. Treatment noted: 19 received Ad26.COV2.S at low or high dose, single or two shots; 5 received placebo; per-sample allocation not given. The study sampled participants on day 63 after the first vaccine or placebo injection. Sequencing used immunoSEQ multiplex PCR; TCRdb keeps in-frame clones, though not all of them. The sample has some 400,000 clones; around nine tenths are singletons. Sequenced material: peripheral blood, taken in a trial of Ad26.COV2.S vaccine versus placebo. Receptor source: a person aged 18-65 years who received the Ad26.COV2.S COVID-19 vaccine or a placebo.

The CDR3: CASSLVTETQYF. The CDR3 nucleotides read TGTGCCAGCAGCTTAGTAACGGAGACCCAGTACTTC. The chain carries TRBV11-3 and TRBJ2-5; D gene unclear. V dropped 1 base and J dropped 5 bases, with 5 bases sitting between them. In germline, CDR1 is SGHNT, CDR2 YENEEA. The CDR3 is 12 amino acids.

The CDR3 loop reads CASSISGRTYYGYTF. The CDR3 nucleotides read TGTGCCAGTAGTATATCTGGCAGGACGTACTATGGCTACACCTTC. This rearrangement joins TRBV19 to TRBJ1-2; D remains unclear. The V and J ends lost 2 bases and 3 bases respectively, with 13 bases between them. There are 15 residues in the CDR3. CDR1 LNHDA and CDR2 SQIVND come from the germline V gene (reference sequence).

The chain has TRBV12-5 and TRBJ1-5; 8 bases line up with TRBD1. The CDR3 is 15 residues long. The trim removed 6 bases at V and 7 bases at J, leaving 11 bases unmatched. CDR1 and CDR2 from the germline V gene are LGHNT and FRNRAP. DNA of the CDR3: TGTGCTAGTGGCCCCCCCGACAGGGGAGGACAGCCCCAGCATTTT. Protein sequence: CASGPPDRGGQPQHF.

The chain joins TRBV19 to TRBJ2-2, with TRBD1 as a possible D gene (6 bases). The V and J ends lost 7 bases and 3 bases respectively, with 18 bases between them. From germline, CDR1 is LNHDA and CDR2 SQIVND (reference sequence). The CDR3 is made up of 16 amino acids. The chain's CDR3 is CASTFISGGYTGELFF. Here the CDR3 DNA reads TGTGCCAGTACCTTTATTAGTGGGGGCTACACCGGGGAGCTGTTTTTT.

CDR3: CASSSRPPVDTIYF. The CDR3 nucleotides are TGTGCCAGCAGTTCCCGACCCCCGGTGGACACCATATATTTT. The chain joins TRBV6-5 to TRBJ1-3; D is undetermined. This CDR3 contains 14 residues. With 4 bases removed from V and 8 bases from J, the gap between germline ends came to 15 bases. Looked up from germline, CDR1 is MNHEY and CDR2 is SVGAGI.

The chain uses TRBV11-3 and TRBJ2-1; no firm D call. V was clipped by 0 bases and J by 12 bases, with 6 bases between them. The CDR3 runs 11 residues. Germline lookup yields CDR1 SGHNT and CDR2 YENEEA. CDR3 in amino acids: CASSLDDAQFF. The CDR3 coding sequence is TGTGCCAGCAGCTTAGACGACGCGCAGTTCTTC. Using reference TRBV11-3 and TRBJ2-1 for the parts outside the CDR3, the full variable domain is EAGVVQSPRYKIIEKKQPVAFWCNPISGHNTLYWYLQNLGQGPELLIRYENEEAVDDSQLPKDRFSAERLKGVDSTLKIQPAELGDSAVYLCASSLDDAQFFGPGTRLTVL.

The V call is TRBV11-3, the J call TRBJ1-1; D gene uncertain. There are 19 residues in the CDR3. Per germline, CDR1 SGHNT and CDR2 YENEEA. The germline V and J ends were trimmed by 0 bases and 1 base, with 21 bases remaining between them. The CDR3 loop reads CASSLEWTRRVAPNTEAFF. The CDR3 DNA follows: TGTGCCAGCAGCTTAGAGTGGACCCGCCGAGTAGCCCCGAACACTGAAGCTTTCTTT.

J is TRBJ2-5 and V is TRBV28; 7 positions match TRBD1. The V gene's germline CDR1 is MDHEN and CDR2 SYDVKM. J was trimmed by 5 bases and V by 4 bases; bases with no gene match: 4. The CDR3 is made up of 13 amino acids. CDR3 nucleotide sequence: TGTGCCAGCAGTTCTACAGGGGTGGAGACCCAGTACTTC. Translation: CASSSTGVETQYF.

V gene TRBV5-4 combines with J gene TRBJ2-2; 8 bases are a match to TRBD1. Germline loops: CDR1 SGHNT, CDR2 YYREEE (reference sequence). V was clipped by 5 bases and J by 0 bases; unmatched bases: 6. The CDR3 spans 16 residues. The CDR3 here is CASRLGQGSNTGELFF. The CDR3, as DNA: TGTGCCAGCAGACTAGGACAGGGCTCGAACACCGGGGAGCTGTTTTTT.

This clone was counted ten times or more. The rearrangement links TRBV6-1 to TRBJ2-2, with D perhaps matching TRBD2 (5 bases). The CDR3 is 14 amino acids. V lost 0 bases to trimming and J lost 3 bases, with 5 bases between them. Germline CDR1 reads MNHNS; CDR2 reads SASEGT. This CDR3 is CASSEAGDTGELFF. Here the CDR3 DNA reads TGTGCCAGCAGTGAAGCGGGAGACACCGGGGAGCTGTTTTTT.